The 12 T cell receptor beta chains listed next were all sequenced from one sample in a study of blood T cell repertoires in COVID-19. This table comes from immunoSEQ multiplex PCR, and its TCRdb copy is limited to in-frame clones, with some not included. Of roughly 170,000 clones listed, roughly 85% are singletons. Sequenced sample: peripheral blood. All receptors come from a woman between 50 and 59 years old with COVID-19, enrolled during active disease.

The V gene is TRBV6-5, the J gene TRBJ2-2, with 8 positions matching TRBD1. Germline lookup yields CDR1 MNHEY and CDR2 SVGAGI. The CDR3 covers 15 residues. J gave up 4 bases and V 6 bases, and 7 bases lay outside the gene matches. DNA of the CDR3: TGTGCCAGCAGGGCCGGACAGGGAAGCACCGGGGAGCTGTTTTTT. Amino acid sequence: CASRAGQGSTGELFF.

The V and J genes are TRBV28 and TRBJ2-1, with TRBD1 matching over 7 bases. V shed 4 bases, J shed 6 bases, and the junction held 0 bases outside the gene matches. The length of the CDR3 is 12 residues. Germline-derived CDR1 and CDR2 are MDHEN and SYDVKM. Here the CDR3 reads CASSSGGNEQFF. The CDR3 nucleotides are TGTGCCAGCAGTTCAGGGGGCAATGAGCAGTTCTTC.

This clone showed up just a few times. The V call is TRBV12-1, the J call TRBJ2-5; the D call in the table, TRBD1, was not verified against the DNA. TRBV12-1 counts as a pseudogene. This CDR3 has 16 amino acids. CDR3: CASSKTGTGFRETQYF. The CDR3 DNA is TGTGCCAGCAGCAAGACCGGGACAGGGTTTAGAGAGACCCAGTACTTC.

This sequence joins TRBV6-2 or TRBV6-3 and TRBJ2-5; D perhaps matches TRBD2 (5 bases). The CDR3 length is 15 residues. Trimming shortened V by 5 bases and J by 2 bases, and 15 bases separated the two germline ends. Germline-derived CDR1 and CDR2 are MNHEY and SVGEGT. CDR3: CASSRGGLTQETQYF. CDR3 DNA sequence: TGTGCCAGCAGTCGAGGAGGACTTACACAAGAGACCCAGTACTTC.

The genes are TRBV28 and TRBJ1-2; the D gene is possibly TRBD1 (5 bases). The CDR3 consists of 15 residues. V lost 2 bases and J 4 bases, leaving 14 bases between the germline ends. Germline CDR1 MDHEN, CDR2 SYDVKM. CDR3 loop: CASSLQGGSGYGYTF. DNA of the CDR3: TGTGCCAGCAGTTTACAGGGAGGGTCGGGCTATGGCTACACCTTC.

The chain carries TRBV18 and TRBJ1-4; no reliable D call. Looked up from germline, CDR1 is KGHSH and CDR2 is LQKENI. This CDR3 has 13 residues. V was clipped by 6 bases and J by 2 bases, with 7 bases between them. This CDR3 is CASSRGTNEKLFF. Written as DNA, the CDR3 is TGTGCCAGCTCCCGGGGTACTAATGAAAAACTGTTTTTT.

V and J are TRBV7-9 and TRBJ2-1; 12 nucleotides agree with TRBD2. Trimming removed 8 bases from V and 4 bases from J; junction bases left unmatched: 9. This CDR3 comprises 16 residues. Looked up from germline, CDR1 is SEHNR and CDR2 is FQNEAQ (reference sequence). CDR3 sequence: CASLLGGLAGYNEQFF. The CDR3 DNA sequence: TGTGCCAGCCTTTTGGGAGGACTAGCGGGGTACAATGAGCAGTTCTTC.

This chain connects TRBV3-1 (or the pseudogene TRBV3-2) to TRBJ2-7, with D unclear. Looked up from germline, CDR1 is LGHDT and CDR2 is YNNKEL (reference sequence). V lost 1 base and J lost 2, with 9 bases in between. This CDR3 has 14 residues. The CDR3 reads CASSQGVEAYEQYF. The CDR3 region has the DNA TGTGCCAGCAGCCAAGGTGTAGAGGCCTACGAGCAGTACTTC.

The rearrangement links TRBV11-3 to TRBJ2-6; D ambiguous. With 2 bases removed from V and 0 bases from J, the gap between germline ends came to 8 bases. Germline V gene sequence: CDR1 SGHNT, CDR2 YENEEA. This CDR3 comprises 16 residues. Here the CDR3 DNA reads TGTGCCAGCAGCTTACTCAGAACCTCTGGGGCCAACGTCCTGACTTTC. This codes for CASSLLRTSGANVLTF.

The genes are TRBV4-2 and TRBJ2-7; the D gene is possibly TRBD2 (5 bases). The CDR3 covers 15 residues. Germline V gene sequence: CDR1 LGHNA, CDR2 YNFKEQ. The V end was cut by 1 base, the J end by 0 bases, with 10 bases between. The DNA for the CDR3 is TGTGCCAGCAGCCAAGGCACTAGTCGCTCCTACGAGCAGTACTTC. Its translation is CASSQGTSRSYEQYF.

This clone was counted only a few times. This sequence joins TRBV6-5 and TRBJ2-3; TRBD1 is a possible D gene (5 bases). Per the germline V gene, CDR1 is MNHEY and CDR2 is SVGAGI. The CDR3 runs 13 residues. V dropped 10 bases and J dropped 2 bases, with 13 bases sitting between them. The CDR3: CATADSYTDTQYF. The CDR3 DNA follows: TGTGCCACCGCCGACAGTTACACAGATACGCAGTATTTT.

The chain joins TRBV7-3 to TRBJ1-1; TRBD1 aligns across 8 bases. Germline V gene sequence: CDR1 SGHTA, CDR2 FQGTGA. This CDR3 contains 15 residues. The ends lost 4 bases at V and 6 bases at J; junction bases unmatched: 10. The CDR3 region is CASSYLGQGISEAFF. CDR3 DNA: TGTGCCAGCAGCTACCTAGGACAGGGAATCTCTGAAGCTTTCTTT.